This T cell receptor (beta chain) was found in a study of regulatory T cells in long-lasting Graves disease. About the research overall: Positive TSH receptor antibodies alongside over 5 years of antithyroid drugs were what marked Graves' disease as persistent.

According to the study, TCR beta libraries were built with iRepertoire HTBI primers and CDR3-region Arm-PCR. TCRdb reanalysed the multiplex PCR reads using MiXCR and keeps one entry per CDR3 protein. Found here are 700,000 or so distinct CDR3 sequences, about 30% of them singletons; the top ten hold under 55%. Time point in this sample: persistent/refractory GD, antithyroid drugs over 5 years with positive TRAb. Scientists built the TCR library using RNA that was extracted from PBMCs. Study-wide results and limits: Persistent Graves' patients possessed reduced TCR diversity relative to recently diagnosed ones. Fewer public clonotypes were shared by new patients (roughly 970) than by persistent patients (around 2,800). With a small sample size, accuracy may have been reduced.

The CDR3 runs 17 residues. Germline V gene data show CDR1 as SEHNR and CDR2 as FQNEAQ (reference sequence). V dropped 5 bases and J dropped 0; count of bases not matched to a gene: 7. This clonotype has only a few counts. The target antigen is unknown. The clonotype comes from a female donor with Graves disease. V gene TRBV7-9 combines with J gene TRBJ1-6; 7 bases match TRBD1. The sample consisted of peripheral blood mononuclear cells (PBMCs), taken when the disease was refractory, from a patient treated with antithyroid drugs. The CDR3 nucleotides read TGTGCCAGCAGCGGGAGGGACAGTTCCTCCTATAATTCACCCCTCCACTTT. Translated, it gives CASSGRDSSSYNSPLHF. The full variable domain, its missing parts supplied by reference TRBV7-9 and TRBJ1-6, is DTGVSQNPRHKITKRGQNVTFRCDPISEHNRLYWYRQTLGQGPEFLTYFQNEAQLEKSRLLSDRFSAERPKGSFSTLEIQRTEQGDSAMYLCASSGRDSSSYNSPLHFGNGTRLTVT.